Listed here are 12 T cell receptor beta chains from one sample, sequenced in a study of blood T cell repertoires in COVID-19. Repertoires were generated with immunoSEQ multiplex PCR, while TCRdb's copy carries only in-frame clones and drops some. The sample shows about 68,000 clones, around 82% of them seen only once. The sample was peripheral blood. Source of these receptors: a man aged 45-65 years with active COVID-19.

The rearrangement joins TRBV7-9 to TRBJ2-1, with 7 nucleotides matching TRBD1. CDR1 and CDR2 from the germline V gene are SEHNR and FQNEAQ (reference sequence). This CDR3 spans 17 amino acids. After removal of 5 bases from V and 2 bases from J, the junction contained 12 bases not matched to a gene. Here the CDR3 reads CASSPPPRDRAYNEQFF. In DNA form, the CDR3 reads TGTGCCAGCAGCCCCCCACCCCGGGACAGAGCCTACAATGAGCAGTTCTTC.

The chain employs TRBV15 and TRBJ2-7; maybe TRBD2 (6 bases). Trimming cost V 5 bases and J 3 bases, with 17 bases left between them. The CDR3 runs to 15 residues. CDR1 is LNHNV, CDR2 YYDKDF, per germline (reference sequence). The CDR3, as DNA: TGTGCCACCAGCCGAGGGACTCTGGAAATCTACGAGCAGTACTTC. It codes for CATSRGTLEIYEQYF.

The rearrangement uses TRBV27 and TRBJ2-7, with D maybe TRBD2 (5 bases). Per the germline V gene, CDR1 is MNHEY and CDR2 is SMNVEV (reference sequence). This CDR3 has 13 amino acids. Deletions cut 10 bases from V and 1 base from J, with 14 bases between. CDR3 protein: CATKLEGSYEQYF. CDR3 nucleotide sequence: TGTGCCACCAAACTAGAAGGGTCCTACGAGCAGTACTTC.

The chain employs TRBV6-4 and TRBJ2-3; 7 bases fit TRBD2. This CDR3 has 15 residues. Germline V gene lookup returns CDR1 MRHNA and CDR2 SNTAGT. Trimming took 3 bases from V and 0 from J; bases not matched to a gene: 3. CDR3 nucleotides: TGTGCCAGCAGTGATCAGCGGGGTAGCACAGATACGCAGTATTTT. Its protein product is CASSDQRGSTDTQYF.

This clone came up once. The chain joins TRBV27 to TRBJ2-3, with 9 positions matching TRBD2. The CDR3 runs to 16 residues. Unmatched junction bases numbered 6, after V lost 2 bases and J lost 3 bases. Germline V gene data show CDR1 as MNHEY and CDR2 as SMNVEV (reference sequence). CDR3 in amino acids: CASSLGVSGRTDTQYF. The CDR3, as DNA: TGTGCCAGCAGTTTAGGGGTTAGCGGGAGAACAGATACGCAGTATTTT.

This sequence joins TRBV29-1 and TRBJ2-1; TRBD1 aligns across 8 bases. This CDR3 is 14 amino acids long. Germline loops: CDR1 SQVTM, CDR2 ANQGSEA. V lost 3 bases, J lost 5 bases, and 6 bases stayed unmatched. The CDR3 DNA follows: TGCAGCGTTGACCGGGACAGGATTAACAATGAGCAGTTCTTC. Translating it yields CSVDRDRINNEQFF.

This rearrangement joins TRBV6-2 or TRBV6-3 to TRBJ2-6; D remains unclear. V was clipped by 4 bases and J by 4 bases, with 5 bases between them. The germline V gene encodes CDR1 MNHEY and CDR2 SVGEGT. The CDR3 extends over 13 amino acids. The CDR3 region has the DNA TGTGCCAGCAGTTCCCAGGGGGCCAACGTCCTGACTTTC. It specifies CASSSQGANVLTF.

The CDR3 region has the DNA TGTGCCAGCAGCCAAGCCCCTAGCGGGGGGGCCCTCAATGAGCAGTTCTTC. Protein: CASSQAPSGGALNEQFF. The chain recombines TRBV4-2 with TRBJ2-1, with 12 bases aligning to TRBD2. The CDR3 spans 17 residues. From germline, CDR1 is LGHNA and CDR2 YNFKEQ. The J segment lost 6 bases and the V segment lost 1 base, leaving 7 bases of the junction unmatched.

The J gene is TRBJ2-3, the V gene TRBV14; TRBD1 matches 8 bases. The V segment lost 3 bases and the J segment 5 bases; nucleotides outside the gene matches: 16. The germline V gene has CDR1 SGHDN and CDR2 FVKESK. This CDR3 has 18 residues. The CDR3, as DNA: TGTGCCAGCAGCCAGGCCGGACAGGGATTGAGGGTCGTAGATACGCAGTATTTT. Protein sequence: CASSQAGQGLRVVDTQYF.

V usage is TRBV19 and J usage is TRBJ2-1, with unresolved D. This CDR3 has 12 amino acids. V was shortened by 4 bases and J by 5 bases, with 6 bases between the two germline ends. From germline, CDR1 is LNHDA and CDR2 SQIVND (reference sequence). CDR3 loop: CASSTPNNEQFF. The CDR3 DNA reads as TGTGCCAGTAGTACCCCTAACAATGAGCAGTTCTTC.

This sequence joins TRBV30 and TRBJ2-5; D might be TRBD2 (6 bases). This CDR3 region has 13 residues. V lost 0 bases and J 5 bases, leaving 10 bases between the germline ends. Germline-derived CDR1 and CDR2 are GTSNPN and SVGIG (reference sequence). CDR3: CAWSVRLAETQYF. The CDR3 DNA follows: TGTGCCTGGAGTGTACGGCTAGCGGAGACCCAGTACTTC.

The rearrangement joins TRBV11-1 to TRBJ2-3, with TRBD2 identical over 9 bases. Germline V gene sequence: CDR1 SGHAT, CDR2 FQDESV (reference sequence). The CDR3 spans 16 residues. With V trimmed by 4 bases and J by 4 bases, 9 bases remained unmatched. The CDR3 region is CASSWAGTSRADTQYF. The CDR3 nucleotides read TGTGCCAGCAGCTGGGCCGGGACTAGCAGGGCAGATACGCAGTATTTT.